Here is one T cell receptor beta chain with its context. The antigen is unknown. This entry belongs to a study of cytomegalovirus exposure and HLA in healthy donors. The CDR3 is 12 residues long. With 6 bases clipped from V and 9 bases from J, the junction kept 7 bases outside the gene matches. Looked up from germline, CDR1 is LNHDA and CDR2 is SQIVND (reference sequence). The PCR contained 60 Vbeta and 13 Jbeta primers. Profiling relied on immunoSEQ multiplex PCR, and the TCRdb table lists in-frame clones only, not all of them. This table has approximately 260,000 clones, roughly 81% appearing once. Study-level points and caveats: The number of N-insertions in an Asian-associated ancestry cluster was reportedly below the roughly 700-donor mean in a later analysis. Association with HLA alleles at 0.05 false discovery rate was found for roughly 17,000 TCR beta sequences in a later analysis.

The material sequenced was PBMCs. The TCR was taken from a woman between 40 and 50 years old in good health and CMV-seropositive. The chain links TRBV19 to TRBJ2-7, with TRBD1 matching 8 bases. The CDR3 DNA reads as TGTGCCAGTAGCCCCGGGACAGGTGGGCAGTACTTC. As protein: CASSPGTGGQYF.